The 26 T cell receptor beta chains reported below all come from one sample, sequenced in a study of OX40 agonist ivuxolimab in advanced cancers. Some clones are missing from TCRdb's copy, which holds only in-frame ones; the method was immunoSEQ multiplex PCR. The repertoire holds around 62,000 clones, with around 90% as singletons. The sample consisted of CD4+ or CD8+ T cells sorted from blood, taken in a trial of the OX40 agonist ivuxolimab. The receptors shown here come from an adult with an advanced solid tumor such as melanoma, head and neck, liver or kidney cancer.

This chain joins TRBV6-1 and TRBJ1-3; no clear D. V was trimmed by 6 bases and J by 0 bases, leaving 9 bases between them. CDR1 MNHNS and CDR2 SASEGT come from the germline V gene. This CDR3 region has 14 residues. The DNA of the CDR3 is TGTGCCAGCAGGACGGACTACTCTGGAAACACCATATATTTT. This translates into CASRTDYSGNTIYF.

This clone was recorded once. The chain uses TRBV9 and TRBJ2-1; a possible D gene is TRBD2 (6 bases). V lost 0 bases, J lost 6 bases, and 13 bases lay in between. The CDR3 spans 15 residues. The germline gives CDR1 SGDLS, CDR2 YYNGEE. CDR3: CASSVAGEGSNEQFF. DNA for the CDR3: TGTGCCAGCAGCGTAGCGGGAGAAGGGAGCAATGAGCAGTTCTTC.

This chain connects TRBV2 to TRBJ1-5; TRBD1 aligns across 7 bases. CDR1 SNHLY and CDR2 FYNNEI come from the germline V gene. The CDR3 is 17 amino acids. Trimming at V came to 3 bases and at J to 3 bases, leaving 11 bases not matched to a gene. This chain's CDR3 is CASSDDGKGANNQPQHF. CDR3 coding DNA: TGTGCCAGCAGTGATGATGGGAAGGGGGCAAACAATCAGCCCCAGCATTTT. Looking up the rest from reference TRBV2 and TRBJ1-5 gives the full variable domain: EPEVTQTPSHQVTQMGQEVILRCVPISNHLYFYWYRQILGQKVEFLVSFYNNEISEKSEIFDDQFSVERPDGSNFTLKIRSTKLEDSAMYFCASSDDGKGANNQPQHFGDGTRLSIL.

This chain joins TRBV6-6 and TRBJ2-1, with TRBD2 identical over 8 bases. With 6 bases clipped from V and 8 bases from J, the junction kept 9 bases outside the gene matches. Germline CDR1 reads MNHNY; CDR2 reads SVGAGI (reference sequence). CDR3 length: 14 residues. The CDR3, as DNA: TGTGCCAGCAGCGCCGGGACTAGGGTAGATGAGCAGTTCTTC. It encodes CASSAGTRVDEQFF.

V and J are TRBV6-5 and TRBJ2-5; TRBD2 aligns across 11 bases. The V segment lost 4 bases and the J segment 7 bases; nucleotides outside the gene matches: 11. Per germline, CDR1 MNHEY and CDR2 SVGAGI. This CDR3 is 16 amino acids long. The CDR3 region has the DNA TGTGCCAGCAGTTCCTTAGCGGGAGGGATCCCTGGGACCCAGTACTTC. It translates to CASSSLAGGIPGTQYF.

The chain joins TRBV6-6 to TRBJ1-6; D is undetermined. Germline values: CDR1 MNHNY, CDR2 SVGAGI (reference sequence). This CDR3 spans 13 amino acids. Trimming took 8 bases from V and 8 from J, leaving 13 bases between them. CDR3 residues: CASRSGEDSPLHF. The CDR3, as DNA: TGTGCCAGCCGCTCCGGGGAAGATTCACCCCTCCACTTT.

This chain uses TRBV27 with TRBJ2-1, with D hard to call. V shed 10 bases and J shed 3 bases, with 25 bases lying between them. CDR1 is MNHEY, CDR2 SMNVEV, per germline (reference sequence). The CDR3 is made up of 17 amino acids. In DNA form, the CDR3 reads TGTGCCACGACCACTGCCGGCTCCGGTCGACTCTACAATGAGCAGTTCTTC. Translation gives CATTTAGSGRLYNEQFF.

The J gene is TRBJ2-2, the V gene TRBV27, with D possibly being TRBD1 (6 bases). The CDR3 length is 14 residues. Germline V gene lookup returns CDR1 MNHEY and CDR2 SMNVEV (reference sequence). The ends were cut back, 6 bases at V and 6 bases at J, with 14 bases in the middle. CDR3 DNA sequence: TGTGCCAGCAGACGGACCAACAGGGCCGGGGAGCTGTTTTTT. Translation: CASRRTNRAGELFF.

V is TRBV19 and J is TRBJ2-1, with 9 bases that match TRBD2. The CDR3 contains 15 residues. J lost 0 bases, V lost 3 bases, and 0 bases had no gene match. Germline CDR1 reads LNHDA; CDR2 reads SQIVND (reference sequence). This CDR3 is CASSMTSGSYNEQFF. In DNA, the CDR3 is TGTGCCAGTAGTATGACTAGCGGCTCCTACAATGAGCAGTTCTTC.

J is TRBJ1-3 and V is TRBV19; tentative D call: TRBD1 (6 bases). V dropped 4 bases and J dropped 0 bases, with 19 bases sitting between them. Germline V gives CDR1 LNHDA, CDR2 SQIVND (reference sequence). The CDR3 is 18 residues long. As DNA, the CDR3 is TGTGCCAGTAGTAGCGCCCCCCGAGGGGGGCCCTCTGGAAACACCATATATTTT. Protein sequence: CASSSAPRGGPSGNTIYF.

The chain combines TRBV5-1 with TRBJ2-2; no reliable D call. Per the germline V gene, CDR1 is SGHRS and CDR2 is YFSETQ. Trimming cost V 7 bases and J 2 bases, with 12 bases left between them. The CDR3 is made up of 14 amino acids. CDR3 in DNA: TGCGCCAGCTTGGAACAGCCCAACACCGGGGAGCTGTTTTTT. Its translation: CASLEQPNTGELFF.

V is TRBV5-1 and J is TRBJ2-6; perhaps TRBD1 as D (6 bases). The CDR3 loop spans 17 amino acids. Germline CDR1 is SGHRS and CDR2 is YFSETQ. V lost 3 bases, J lost 2 bases, and 15 bases lay in between. The CDR3 DNA reads as TGCGCCAGCAGCTCGAGACAGGAAAATACTGGGGCCAACGTCCTGACTTTC. Its translation is CASSSRQENTGANVLTF.

This chain uses TRBV6-6 with TRBJ2-1, with TRBD1 matching 8 bases. CDR1 is MNHNY, CDR2 SVGAGI, per germline (reference sequence). V lost 5 bases and J lost 6; bases outside the gene matches: 9. The CDR3 spans 15 residues. The CDR3 sequence: CASSPQGAQSNEQFF. CDR3 bases: TGTGCCAGCAGTCCCCAGGGGGCGCAGAGCAATGAGCAGTTCTTC.

V is TRBV6-1 and J is TRBJ2-7, with a weak D call TRBD2 (6 bases). The CDR3 has 14 residues. Looked up from germline, CDR1 is MNHNS and CDR2 is SASEGT. Trimming stripped 3 bases from V and 5 bases from J, with 14 bases between. The CDR3 nucleotides are TGTGCCAGCAGTGATGAACTAGCAAGGCACGAGCAGTACTTC. This encodes CASSDELARHEQYF.

This chain links TRBV6-1 with TRBJ1-2; TRBD1 matches 7 bases. This CDR3 comprises 12 residues. Losses at the gene ends were 6 bases for V and 7 bases for J; bases not matched to a gene: 5. Germline V lookup: CDR1 MNHNS, CDR2 SASEGT. In nucleotides, the CDR3 is TGTGCCAGCAGGACAGGGATTCTTGGCTACACCTTC. This gives the protein CASRTGILGYTF.

The chain links TRBV6-1 to TRBJ1-1; D not certain. The length of the CDR3 is 12 residues. Germline CDR1 reads MNHNS; CDR2 reads SASEGT. Trimming shortened V by 2 bases and J by 10 bases, and 11 bases separated the two germline ends. DNA for the CDR3: TGTGCCAGCAGTGAATGGGGATTGGGAGCTTTCTTT. This codes for CASSEWGLGAFF.

In this sample, this clone turned up once. V is TRBV4-1 and J is TRBJ2-1, with D perhaps matching TRBD2 (5 bases). The CDR3 covers 13 residues. V was clipped by 1 base and J by 12 bases, with 13 bases between them. The germline V gene encodes CDR1 MGHRA and CDR2 YSYEKL. The CDR3 DNA follows: TGCGCCAGCAGCCAAGTAATTGCAGAGGGGCAGTTCTTC. Residues: CASSQVIAEGQFF.

The CDR3 sequence: CASSPSARSYEQYF. In nucleotides, the CDR3 is TGTGCCAGCAGCCCCTCAGCGCGCTCCTACGAGCAGTACTTC. V gene TRBV9 combines with J gene TRBJ2-7; D is unresolved. Trimming stripped 4 bases from V and 0 bases from J, with 11 bases between. Germline V gene lookup returns CDR1 SGDLS and CDR2 YYNGEE. The length of the CDR3 is 14 residues.

The CDR3 sequence is CASSQILAGGRGGTGELFF. CDR3 nucleotides: TGTGCCAGTAGCCAGATACTAGCGGGAGGTCGCGGGGGCACCGGGGAGCTGTTTTTT. This chain uses TRBV19 with TRBJ2-2, with TRBD2 matching 12 bases. Trimming at V came to 6 bases and at J to 4 bases, leaving 15 bases not matched to a gene. CDR3 length equals 19 residues. Germline CDR1 LNHDA, CDR2 SQIVND (reference sequence).

The chain is built from TRBV4-1 and TRBJ2-7; no clear D gene. CDR3 length: 14 amino acids. V was shortened by 0 bases and J by 3 bases, with 9 bases between the two germline ends. Germline V gene data show CDR1 as MGHRA and CDR2 as YSYEKL. CDR3: CASSQDRVNYEQYF. The CDR3 nucleotides are TGCGCCAGCAGCCAAGATAGAGTTAACTACGAGCAGTACTTC.

This chain connects TRBV5-1 to TRBJ1-3; D unresolved. Germline loops: CDR1 SGHRS, CDR2 YFSETQ. V was cut by 0 bases and J by 0 bases, with 7 bases left in between. The CDR3 is 15 residues long. The DNA for the CDR3 is TGCGCCAGCAGCTTGGATGGTGCCTCTGGAAACACCATATATTTT. This codes for CASSLDGASGNTIYF.

The chain has TRBV7-9 and TRBJ2-7; unclear D gene. The germline gives CDR1 SEHNR, CDR2 FQNEAQ (reference sequence). Between the trimmed V and J ends, which lost 6 bases and 0 bases, there was a span of 12 bases. This CDR3 has 14 residues. CDR3 amino acids: CASRRDEASYEQYF. The CDR3 DNA sequence: TGTGCCAGCAGAAGAGATGAAGCCTCCTACGAGCAGTACTTC.

This clone was seen a few times. This rearrangement joins TRBV18 to TRBJ1-3; D gene ambiguous. CDR3 length equals 15 residues. The ends were cut back, 3 bases at V and 4 bases at J, with 13 bases in the middle. Looked up from germline, CDR1 is KGHSH and CDR2 is LQKENI. CDR3 residues: CASSPQRAPGNTIYF. DNA for the CDR3: TGTGCCAGCTCACCGCAACGAGCGCCGGGAAACACCATATATTTT.

The rearrangement links TRBV6-5 to TRBJ2-1; D unresolved. Trimming stripped 4 bases from V and 3 bases from J, with 4 bases between. Germline CDR1 is MNHEY and CDR2 is SVGAGI. This CDR3 has 12 residues. The CDR3 spells CASSSLYNEQFF. The DNA of the CDR3 is TGTGCCAGCAGTTCCCTCTACAATGAGCAGTTCTTC.

The chain is built from TRBV19 and TRBJ1-1, with 9 positions matching TRBD1. The CDR3 contains 16 residues. The J segment lost 8 bases and the V segment lost 3 bases, leaving 13 bases of the junction unmatched. CDR1 is LNHDA and CDR2 is SQIVND in the germline V gene (reference sequence). CDR3 residues: CASSIKGTGLVMEAFF. The CDR3, as DNA: TGTGCCAGTAGTATTAAAGGGACAGGGTTGGTGATGGAAGCTTTCTTT.

This clone has a single count. V and J are TRBV5-1 and TRBJ2-7; D could derive from TRBD1 or TRBD2 (5 bases each). The V gene lost 3 bases and the J gene lost 11 bases, with 15 bases spanning the gap. The CDR3 is 12 residues long. Germline values: CDR1 SGHRS, CDR2 YFSETQ. The CDR3 DNA is TGCGCCAGCAGCTCGGGGACGGACCTGGAGTACTTC. This sequence encodes CASSSGTDLEYF.